This entry is about one T cell receptor (beta chain). From germline, CDR1 is SGDLS and CDR2 YYNGEE. This CDR3 contains 15 residues. J was trimmed by 2 bases and V by 3 bases; bases with no gene match: 6. Original data processing: By means of reference gene primer amplification, nucleated cell counts were estimated. The repertoire was sequenced with immunoSEQ multiplex PCR; TCRdb's copy has only in-frame clones and lacks some. Clone size and the V and J calls come from that table; the DNA yielded D and trimming. The sample holds approximately 190,000 clones, 84% seen once. The data originate from a study of blood T cell repertoires in COVID-19. Study-wide background: The study drew acute and convalescent COVID-19 samples from the United States, Italy and Spain. The cDNA or gDNA used as material had been derived from T cells, B-cell-depleted T cells, or PBMCs.

The rearrangement uses TRBV9 and TRBJ2-3, with 7 bases identical to TRBD1. This clonotype was obtained from an older woman with active or convalescent COVID-19. Source material: peripheral blood. CDR3 loop: CASSGGTVVTDTQYF. DNA of the CDR3: TGTGCCAGCAGCGGAGGGACAGTTGTCACAGATACGCAGTATTTT. Combining the CDR3 with reference TRBV9 and TRBJ2-3 gives the whole variable domain DSGVTQTPKHLITATGQRVTLRCSPRSGDLSVYWYQQSLDQGLQFLIQYYNGEERAKGNILERFSAQQFPDLHSELNLSSLELGDSALYFCASSGGTVVTDTQYFGPGTRLTVL.